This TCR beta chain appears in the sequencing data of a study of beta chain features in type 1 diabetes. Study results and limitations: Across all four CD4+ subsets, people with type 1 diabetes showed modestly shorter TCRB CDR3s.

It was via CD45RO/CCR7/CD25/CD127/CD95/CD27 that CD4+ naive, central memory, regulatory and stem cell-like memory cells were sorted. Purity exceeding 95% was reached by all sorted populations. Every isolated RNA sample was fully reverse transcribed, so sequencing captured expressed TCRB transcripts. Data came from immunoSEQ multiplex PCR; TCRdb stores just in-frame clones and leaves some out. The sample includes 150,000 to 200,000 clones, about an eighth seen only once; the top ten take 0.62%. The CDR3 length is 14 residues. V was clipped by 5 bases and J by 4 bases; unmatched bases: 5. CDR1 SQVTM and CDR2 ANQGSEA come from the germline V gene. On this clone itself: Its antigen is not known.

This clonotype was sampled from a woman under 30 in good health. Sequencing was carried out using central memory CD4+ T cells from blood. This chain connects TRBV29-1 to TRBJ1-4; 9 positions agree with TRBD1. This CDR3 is CSVSGTGYNEKLFF. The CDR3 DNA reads TGCAGCGTTAGCGGGACAGGGTATAATGAAAAACTGTTTTTT.